Following are 22 T cell receptor beta chains from one sample sequenced in a study. The sorted Tregs were CD4+CD25+CD127-/low cells. TCRdb ran MiXCR on the 5' RACE reads and lists one entry per CDR3 protein. Here the sample spans 4,500 to 6,000 distinct CDR3 sequences, about two thirds being singletons. Source material: Tregs sorted from blood. The receptor set was obtained from a female donor with breast cancer.

This sequence joins TRBV4-1 and TRBJ2-1, with D perhaps TRBD1 (5 bases). The germline V and J ends were trimmed by 2 bases and 2 bases, with 10 bases remaining between them. Germline V gene lookup returns CDR1 MGHRA and CDR2 YSYEKL. The CDR3 contains 15 residues. The CDR3 protein is CASSQSRGTYNEQFF. Here the CDR3 DNA reads TGCGCCAGCAGCCAAAGTAGGGGTACCTACAATGAGCAGTTCTTC.

This clonotype was seen a few times. The chain uses TRBV4-1 and TRBJ2-7, with 9 bases identical to TRBD1. The CDR3 sequence is 15 residues long. With V trimmed by 3 bases and J by 2 bases, 5 bases remained unmatched. The germline V gene encodes CDR1 MGHRA and CDR2 YSYEKL. The CDR3 region is CASSQGQGTPYEQYF. The CDR3 bases are TGCGCCAGCAGCCAGGGACAGGGTACCCCCTACGAGCAGTACTTC.

A single count supports this clonotype. The chain has TRBV19 and TRBJ2-7; 7 nucleotides align to TRBD2. There are 15 residues in the CDR3. The trim removed 6 bases at V and 0 bases at J, leaving 8 bases unmatched. Germline CDR1 and CDR2: LNHDA and SQIVND (reference sequence). CDR3 residues: CASRVSGATSYEQYF. The CDR3 coding sequence is TGTGCCAGTAGGGTGAGCGGGGCAACCTCCTACGAGCAGTACTTC.

This rearrangement joins TRBV5-1 to TRBJ2-3; 11 bases are shared with TRBD2. The length of the CDR3 is 14 residues. V gave up 1 base and J gave up 5 bases; unmatched junction bases: 0. The germline V gene encodes CDR1 SGHRS and CDR2 YFSETQ. This CDR3 is CASSLTSGGDTQYF. For the CDR3, the DNA is TGCGCCAGCAGCTTGACTAGCGGGGGAGATACGCAGTATTTT.

This chain joins TRBV9 and TRBJ1-5; D is uncertain. V was pared by 0 bases and J by 3 bases, with 10 bases between. The CDR3 has 15 amino acids. From germline, CDR1 is SGDLS and CDR2 YYNGEE. CDR3 loop: CASSVGGSPNQPQHF. CDR3 DNA sequence: TGTGCCAGCAGCGTAGGTGGGTCCCCCAATCAGCCCCAGCATTTT. The complete variable domain, with remaining parts taken from reference TRBV9 and TRBJ1-5, reads DSGVTQTPKHLITATGQRVTLRCSPRSGDLSVYWYQQSLDQGLQFLIQYYNGEERAKGNILERFSAQQFPDLHSELNLSSLELGDSALYFCASSVGGSPNQPQHFGDGTRLSIL.

The J gene is TRBJ2-7, the V gene TRBV6-5, with 7 bases matching TRBD1. V gave up 0 bases and J gave up 2 bases; unmatched junction bases: 4. This CDR3 contains 15 residues. Germline V gene lookup returns CDR1 MNHEY and CDR2 SVGAGI. CDR3 DNA: TGTGCCAGCAGTTACTCTGGGACAGAAGCCTACGAGCAGTACTTC. The encoded protein is CASSYSGTEAYEQYF.

The rearrangement joins TRBV6-4 to TRBJ2-2, with TRBD2 matching over 13 bases. This CDR3 is built from 17 residues. CDR1 MRHNA and CDR2 SNTAGT come from the germline V gene. J lost 4 bases, V lost 3 bases, and 5 bases had no gene match. The CDR3 region is CASSETSGGASTGELFF. CDR3 sequence (DNA): TGTGCCAGCAGTGAAACTAGCGGGGGGGCCAGCACCGGGGAGCTGTTTTTT.

The rearrangement links TRBV7-6 to TRBJ2-3; no clear D gene. V was shortened by 5 bases and J by 3 bases, with 9 bases between the two germline ends. CDR1 is SGHVS and CDR2 is FNYEAQ in the germline V gene. This CDR3 region has 13 residues. In DNA form, the CDR3 reads TGTGCCAGCAGCCCACCGGGTACAGATACGCAGTATTTT. This codes for CASSPPGTDTQYF.

This clonotype was seen more than once but under ten times. J is TRBJ2-3 and V is TRBV7-9; a weak D match, TRBD1 (6 bases). Germline CDR1 reads SEHNR; CDR2 reads FQNEAQ (reference sequence). The CDR3 has 16 amino acids. Trimming shortened V by 2 bases and J by 6 bases, and 18 bases separated the two germline ends. CDR3 coding DNA: TGTGCCAGCAGCTTATCCGGGACATCCTCGGCTGATACGCAGTATTTT. Its protein product is CASSLSGTSSADTQYF.

The chain couples TRBV10-3 to TRBJ2-7, with 10 bases fitting TRBD1. With V trimmed by 2 bases and J by 3 bases, 4 bases remained unmatched. Per the germline V gene, CDR1 is ENHRY and CDR2 is SYGVKD. The CDR3 runs 15 residues. The CDR3 DNA is TGTGCCATCAGTGAGGGACAGGGGGACCGCTACGAGCAGTACTTC. Its protein is CAISEGQGDRYEQYF.

The chain joins TRBV4-1 to TRBJ1-5, with TRBD1 matching over 8 bases. Germline-derived CDR1 and CDR2 are MGHRA and YSYEKL. The junction had 5 bases not matched to a gene; V was cut back by 4 bases and J by 3 bases. The CDR3 loop spans 15 amino acids. The CDR3 DNA reads as TGCGCCAGCAGCCCCGGGACAGGAGACAATCAGCCCCAGCATTTT. The encoded protein is CASSPGTGDNQPQHF.

The V call is TRBV7-2, the J call TRBJ2-1; perhaps TRBD2 as D (6 bases). V was pared by 1 base and J by 8 bases, with 21 bases between. CDR1 is SGHTA, CDR2 FQGNSA, per germline. There are 17 residues in the CDR3. The CDR3, as DNA: TGTGCCAGCAGCTTAGAGGGTATGGGGGGTTCTGTCGATGAGCAGTTCTTC. It is translated as CASSLEGMGGSVDEQFF.

The chain is built from TRBV9 and TRBJ2-2; either TRBD1 or TRBD2 may fit D (5 bases each). Looked up from germline, CDR1 is SGDLS and CDR2 is YYNGEE. With 0 bases removed from V and 2 bases from J, the gap between germline ends came to 14 bases. This CDR3 is 17 amino acids long. The CDR3 spells CASSVGSAGTNTGELFF. DNA for the CDR3: TGTGCCAGCAGCGTAGGGTCAGCAGGGACCAACACCGGGGAGCTGTTTTTT.

This clonotype showed up just once. The chain uses TRBV9 and TRBJ1-2, with no clear D. The CDR3 spans 13 residues. Germline lookup yields CDR1 SGDLS and CDR2 YYNGEE. Trimming shortened V by 4 bases and J by 2 bases, and 9 bases separated the two germline ends. The CDR3 DNA follows: TGTGCCAGCAGCCGAGACGAGAACTATGGCTACACCTTC. This translates into CASSRDENYGYTF.

This clonotype was found a few times. V usage is TRBV12-2 and J usage is TRBJ1-1; the table assigns TRBD1, which was not confirmed against the DNA. TRBV12-2 is reported as a pseudogene. CDR3 length: 18 amino acids. Here the CDR3 reads CASRLARRGEAMNTEAFF. For the CDR3, the DNA is TGTGCAAGTCGCTTAGCCCGCAGGGGGGAAGCAATGAACACTGAAGCTTTCTTT.

This chain uses TRBV27 with TRBJ1-2; D is possibly TRBD1 (6 bases). The germline V gene encodes CDR1 MNHEY and CDR2 SMNVEV (reference sequence). This CDR3 contains 15 residues. V lost 6 bases and J lost 0, with 14 bases in between. CDR3 amino acids: CASSFGTSSNYGYTF. The CDR3 region has the DNA TGTGCCAGCAGCTTTGGGACATCGTCTAACTATGGCTACACCTTC.

The chain couples TRBV20-1 to TRBJ2-7; 11 bases align to TRBD2. From germline, CDR1 is DFQATT and CDR2 SNEGSKA (reference sequence). The ends lost 5 bases at V and 5 bases at J; junction bases unmatched: 5. This CDR3 is 13 amino acids long. The DNA of the CDR3 is TGCAGTGCTCTACTAGCGGGAGAACACGAGCAGTACTTC. Translation: CSALLAGEHEQYF.

This sequence joins TRBV15 and TRBJ2-7; a possible D gene is TRBD2 (6 bases). The CDR3 consists of 15 residues. The germline gives CDR1 LNHNV, CDR2 YYDKDF (reference sequence). Trimming took 0 bases from V and 3 from J, leaving 12 bases between them. As DNA, the CDR3 is TGTGCCACCAGCAGAGATGTAGAGACTAGCTACGAGCAGTACTTC. This sequence encodes CATSRDVETSYEQYF.

The chain has TRBV6-5 and TRBJ1-1; weak D call: TRBD1 (5 bases). The CDR3 contains 14 residues. Germline V lookup: CDR1 MNHEY, CDR2 SVGAGI. V was shortened by 4 bases and J by 1 base, with 10 bases between the two germline ends. The DNA for the CDR3 is TGTGCCAGCAGTTCGTTTGGGGGGAACACTGAAGCTTTCTTT. This sequence encodes CASSSFGGNTEAFF.

This chain links TRBV11-2 with TRBJ2-1, with D tentatively TRBD2 (5 bases). Germline CDR1 SGHAT, CDR2 FQNNGV. V dropped 2 bases and J dropped 1 base, with 9 bases sitting between them. The CDR3 sequence is 15 residues long. The CDR3 DNA reads as TGTGCCAGCAGCTTATACCGGGGATCCTACAATGAGCAGTTCTTC. Its protein product is CASSLYRGSYNEQFF.

The rearrangement joins TRBV6-5 to TRBJ1-2; D remains unclear. V was trimmed by 6 bases and J by 5 bases, leaving 13 bases between them. From germline, CDR1 is MNHEY and CDR2 SVGAGI. This CDR3 has 13 residues. DNA for the CDR3: TGTGCCAGCAGCTCTAGTGGGCTGTATGGCTACACCTTC. As protein: CASSSSGLYGYTF.

V usage is TRBV15 and J usage is TRBJ1-5; D not certain. The CDR3 sequence is 15 residues long. CDR1 is LNHNV, CDR2 YYDKDF, per germline (reference sequence). V was cut by 0 bases and J by 4 bases, with 10 bases left in between. Written as DNA, the CDR3 is TGTGCCACCAGCAGAGATTTAGTCGAAAATCAGCCCCAGCATTTT. Translation gives CATSRDLVENQPQHF.